This T cell receptor beta chain is from a study of early T cells in non-severe SARS-CoV-2 infection. Regarding the study as a whole: CD4 and private specificities were missed by VDJdb matching, which favored anti-spike CD8 responses.

A remark on this clonotype: Its antigen is undetermined.

Unique molecular identifiers were attached to individual cDNA molecules. TCRdb itself ran the 5' RACE reads through MiXCR, one entry per CDR3 protein. The sample carries tens of thousands of distinct CDR3 sequences, 9.5% to 13% recorded once. With 6 bases removed from V and 1 base from J, the gap between germline ends came to 6 bases. From germline, CDR1 is MDHEN and CDR2 SYDVKM. This CDR3 has 12 residues. This rearrangement joins TRBV28 to TRBJ1-1; D unclear. Sample: whole blood. This receptor was obtained from an adult who was a healthcare worker with PCR-confirmed SARS-CoV-2 infection or an uninfected control (not recorded which). The CDR3 coding sequence is TGTGCCAGCAGACTCCCGAACACTGAAGCTTTCTTT. Translation: CASRLPNTEAFF. The entire variable domain, with the rest obtained from reference TRBV28 and TRBJ1-1, is as follows: DVKVTQSSRYLVKRTGEKVFLECVQDMDHENMFWYRQDPGLGLRLIYFSYDVKMKEKGDIPEGYSVSREKKERFSLILESASTNQTSMYLCASRLPNTEAFFGQGTRLTVV.